This is a list of T cell receptor beta chains from one sample in a study of blood T cell repertoires in COVID-19. Here immunoSEQ multiplex PCR was the method, and the copy in TCRdb shows in-frame clones only, minus some. The data show about 72,000 clones, with 85% seen just once and approximately 35% held by the top ten. Input material: peripheral blood. The receptors originated from a woman at least 80 years old with active or convalescent COVID-19. Each CDR3 is given with its conserved first and last residue. The D gene is left open where the match is weak. A row's size may be missing; if present it is once, few, many or a size class.

v_call	j_call	d_call	clone_size	cdr3_aa	cdr3_nt
TRBV4-3	TRBJ2-1	-	-	CASSQGPFSYNEQFF	TGCGCCAGCAGCCAAGGGCCTTTCTCCTACAATGAGCAGTTCTTC
TRBV5-5	TRBJ1-1	TRBD1	once	CASSFSGGPEAFF	TGTGCCAGCAGCTTTTCAGGGGGCCCTGAAGCTTTCTTT
TRBV4-3	TRBJ1-2	-	-	CASSRDNSNYGYTF	TGCGCCAGCAGCCGGGACAATTCCAACTATGGCTACACCTTC
TRBV12-3/TRBV12-4	TRBJ1-5	-	once	CASSWQRQPQHF	TGTGCCAGCAGTTGGCAGCGGCAGCCCCAGCATTTT
TRBV28	TRBJ1-1	-	-	CASSEAGRRGDTEAFF	TGTGCCAGCAGCGAGGCAGGGCGCCGTGGGGACACTGAAGCTTTCTTT
TRBV9	TRBJ2-5	-	-	CASSVIGGSETQYF	TGTGCCAGCAGCGTTATTGGAGGTTCAGAGACCCAGTACTTC
TRBV5-6	TRBJ2-3	TRBD2	-	CASSPVGLSVGPDTQYF	TGTGCCAGCAGCCCCGTGGGACTATCAGTCGGACCAGATACGCAGTATTTT
TRBV7-3	TRBJ2-6	-	-	CASSSSNSGSGANVLTF	TGTGCCAGCAGCTCATCCAATTCGGGTTCTGGGGCCAACGTCCTGACTTTC
TRBV7-2	TRBJ2-2	-	few	CASSPTGNTGELFF	TGTGCCAGCAGCCCAACAGGGAACACCGGGGAGCTGTTTTTT
TRBV18	TRBJ2-3	TRBD1	-	CASSPLAGGNLDTQYF	TGTGCCAGCTCACCACTGGCAGGGGGTAACTTGGATACGCAGTATTTT
TRBV15	TRBJ2-3	-	-	CATSRGNGPGTDTQYF	TGTGCCACCAGCAGAGGAAACGGTCCTGGCACAGATACGCAGTATTTT
TRBV6-1	TRBJ1-2	TRBD1	-	CASSENRDSASNYGYTF	TGTGCCAGCAGTGAAAACCGGGACAGCGCTTCTAACTATGGCTACACCTTC
TRBV4-1	TRBJ2-4	-	-	CASSQEFSGKNIQYF	TGCGCCAGCAGCCAAGAGTTTAGCGGCAAAAACATTCAGTACTTC
TRBV30	TRBJ1-1	-	-	CAWDSLTGLNTEAFF	TGTGCCTGGGATTCCTTAACAGGGCTTAACACTGAAGCTTTCTTT
TRBV30	TRBJ2-3	TRBD2	-	CAWLLAVGTDTQYF	TGTGCCTGGCTCCTAGCGGTTGGCACAGATACGCAGTATTTT
TRBV7-2	TRBJ2-1	TRBD1	-	CASSSQQGYEQFF	TGTGCCAGCAGCTCGCAACAGGGGTATGAGCAGTTCTTC
TRBV5-8	TRBJ1-5	-	-	CASSIGWQPQHF	TGTGCCAGCAGTATCGGTTGGCAGCCCCAGCATTTT
TRBV7-9	TRBJ2-3	TRBD1	-	CASSPAAGGTDTQYF	TGTGCCAGCAGCCCAGCCGCAGGGGGAACAGATACGCAGTATTTT
TRBV21-1	TRBJ2-1	-	-	CASSTRTGGSYNEQFF	TGTGCCAGCAGCACCCGAACAGGGGGCTCCTACAATGAGCAGTTCTTC
TRBV6-6	TRBJ2-7	TRBD2	once	CASSSSGGVYEQYF	TGTGCCAGCAGCTCTAGCGGGGGTGTCTACGAGCAGTACTTC
TRBV21-1	TRBJ1-6	-	few	CASTNRYNSPLHF	TGTGCCAGCACCAACAGATATAATTCACCCCTCCACTTT
TRBV6-5	TRBJ2-1	-	-	CASRLTASNSNEQFF	TGTGCCAGCAGATTGACAGCTTCAAACTCCAATGAGCAGTTCTTC
TRBV4-1	TRBJ2-7	-	-	CASSQEGADVSYEQYF	TGCGCCAGCAGCCAAGAAGGAGCTGACGTCTCCTACGAGCAGTACTTC
TRBV13	TRBJ2-3	-	-	CAPGGETDTQYF	TGTGCCCCCGGAGGCGAAACAGATACGCAGTATTTT
TRBV11-2	TRBJ1-2	-	-	CASSLEGAYGYTF	TGTGCCAGCAGCTTAGAGGGGGCCTATGGCTACACCTTC
TRBV7-6	TRBJ1-6	TRBD1	-	CASSDTGTGYNSPLHF	TGTGCCAGCAGCGATACCGGGACAGGGTATAATTCACCCCTCCACTTT
TRBV27	TRBJ1-6	-	-	CASRLESNSPLHF	TGTGCCAGCAGACTGGAGAGTAATTCACCCCTCCACTTT
TRBV4-1	TRBJ1-1	TRBD1	-	CASSQASRDRGGNTEAFF	TGCGCCAGCAGCCAAGCGTCCCGGGACAGGGGTGGGAACACTGAAGCTTTCTTT
TRBV19	TRBJ1-4	TRBD1	-	CASSPTGVYPNEKLFF	TGTGCCAGTAGTCCGACAGGGGTTTACCCTAATGAAAAACTGTTTTTT
TRBV28	TRBJ1-1	TRBD1	once	CASRSVPQGGTEAFF	TGTGCCAGCAGGTCAGTTCCCCAGGGGGGCACTGAAGCTTTCTTT
TRBV19	TRBJ1-5	-	few	CASMIQHLRNQPQHF	TGTGCCAGTATGATCCAACATCTCCGCAATCAGCCCCAGCATTTT
TRBV4-3	TRBJ2-5	-	-	CASGGALGAGETQYF	TGCGCCAGCGGGGGGGCGCTGGGGGCTGGTGAGACCCAGTACTTC
TRBV19	TRBJ1-5	-	-	CASGRQGTGPQHF	TGTGCCAGTGGACGCCAGGGTACCGGGCCCCAGCATTTT
TRBV28	TRBJ1-2	TRBD1	few	CASSLSGQGRGLGYGYTF	TGTGCCAGCAGTTTGAGCGGACAGGGGAGAGGGTTGGGCTATGGCTACACCTTC
TRBV9	TRBJ1-1	-	once	CASSVVGGYTEAFF	TGTGCCAGCAGCGTAGTTGGGGGGTACACTGAAGCTTTCTTT
TRBV9	TRBJ1-2	-	-	CASWRTPYGYTF	TGTGCCAGTTGGAGGACTCCCTATGGCTACACCTTC
TRBV2	TRBJ2-1	TRBD1	-	CASSEVGTGRYNEQFF	TGTGCCAGCAGTGAAGTAGGGACAGGAAGATACAATGAGCAGTTCTTC
TRBV11-1	TRBJ1-2	TRBD1	-	CASSARTGWNYGYTF	TGTGCCAGCAGCGCCCGGACAGGATGGAACTATGGCTACACCTTC
TRBV5-1	TRBJ1-1	TRBD1	-	CASSLFDRVGTEAFF	TGCGCCAGCAGCTTGTTCGACAGGGTGGGGACTGAAGCTTTCTTT
TRBV7-2	TRBJ2-2	-	-	CASSDSPLNTGELFF	TGTGCCAGCAGCGACAGCCCTCTAAACACCGGGGAGCTGTTTTTT
TRBV5-1	TRBJ2-4	-	-	CASSLSDKGLPIQYF	TGCGCCAGCAGCTTGTCGGACAAGGGTCTCCCCATTCAGTACTTC
TRBV10-3	TRBJ2-7	-	-	CAISIVGAYEQYF	TGTGCCATCAGTATAGTGGGGGCTTACGAGCAGTACTTC
TRBV7-2	TRBJ1-6	-	-	CASSLTGINSPLHF	TGTGCCAGCAGCTTAACAGGGATCAATTCACCCCTCCACTTT
TRBV30	TRBJ2-3	TRBD1	-	CAWSTYRGADTQYF	TGTGCCTGGAGTACCTACAGGGGTGCAGATACGCAGTATTTT
TRBV30	TRBJ2-3	-	-	CAWRERRVLSTDTQYF	TGTGCATGGCGCGAGAGGAGGGTTTTGTCCACAGATACGCAGTATTTT
TRBV19	TRBJ1-6	-	-	CASSQARQTSPLHF	TGTGCCAGTAGTCAAGCGAGACAGACCTCACCCCTCCACTTT
TRBV4-3	TRBJ1-6	-	-	CASSHRINSNSPLHF	TGCGCCAGCAGCCATCGTATAAACAGCAATTCACCCCTCCACTTT
TRBV28	TRBJ2-7	-	-	CASSFTLRGQYF	TGTGCCAGCAGTTTCACCTTACGGGGGCAGTACTTC
TRBV7-9	TRBJ1-2	-	-	CASSFGQNYGYTF	TGTGCCAGCAGCTTTGGACAGAACTATGGCTACACCTTC
TRBV6-1	TRBJ1-2	-	few	CASSDFRVAYGYTF	TGTGCCAGCAGTGATTTCAGGGTAGCCTATGGCTACACCTTC
TRBV7-6	TRBJ2-2	TRBD2	-	CASSSGGDTGELFF	TGTGCCAGCAGCAGCGGGGGGGACACCGGGGAGCTGTTTTTT
TRBV7-9	TRBJ2-7	TRBD2	-	CASSFQRGGTYEQYF	TGTGCCAGCAGCTTTCAGCGGGGAGGAACCTACGAGCAGTACTTC
TRBV18	TRBJ1-2	TRBD1	few	CASSVDRDYGYTF	TGTGCCAGCTCCGTGGACAGGGATTATGGCTACACCTTC